This entry concerns a single T cell receptor beta chain. The CDR3 is 15 amino acids. V was pared by 2 bases and J by 7 bases, with 4 bases of the junction left unmatched. Germline-derived CDR1 and CDR2 are LNHDA and SQIVND (reference sequence). This sample is part of a study of blood T cell repertoires in COVID-19. About the research overall: Samples representing acute and convalescent COVID-19 were sourced from the United States, Italy and Spain. T cells, B-cell-depleted T cells, or PBMCs provided the cDNA or gDNA that served as material.

As processed by the authors: Amplified reference gene primers provided the basis for estimating nucleated cell counts. Only in-frame clones appear in the TCRdb table, and some are missing; sequencing was by immunoSEQ multiplex PCR. D and trimming were read from the DNA, whereas the V and J calls and clone size are those reported in that table. This table has around 200,000 clones, about 87% appearing once. V gene TRBV19 combines with J gene TRBJ2-1; 11 nucleotides align to TRBD2. The sequence came from a woman aged 18-35 years who had recovered from COVID-19. Sequenced material: peripheral blood. The CDR3 loop reads CASSIIAGGLNEQFF. The DNA of the CDR3 is TGTGCCAGTAGTATAATAGCGGGAGGGTTGAATGAGCAGTTCTTC.